What follows is one TCR beta chain and its context. The antigen is undetermined. This specimen comes from a study of CXCR3-negative and CXCR3-positive naive CD8 T cells. Study-wide results and caveats: The study found comparably high diversity in both naive subsets and much lower diversity in memory CD8+ cells. Researchers report that CXCR3-positive naive cells carry more hydrophobic TRB CDR3s than CXCR3-negative naive cells.

The TRB cDNA libraries were prepared by 5' RACE with UMI labels. TCRdb reprocessed the 5' RACE reads and stores each CDR3 protein as one record, lacking DNA. The listing contains 130,000 or so distinct CDR3 sequences. Germline values: CDR1 WSHSY, CDR2 SAAADI. CDR3 length: 15 amino acids. This clonotype originated in a human donor in good health. Some clones in this sample may be carry-over from other donors' samples. The chain recombines TRBV10-2 with TRBJ1-6; TCRdb lists TRBD1, though no DNA is available to test this call. The sequencing sample was made of naive CXCR3- CD8+ T cells from blood. Subset indicated: CD45RO-CCR7+CD27+CD95- naive CD8+ T cells lacking CXCR3 (TNR3-). CDR3 sequence reads: CASSEPGAGNSPLHF.